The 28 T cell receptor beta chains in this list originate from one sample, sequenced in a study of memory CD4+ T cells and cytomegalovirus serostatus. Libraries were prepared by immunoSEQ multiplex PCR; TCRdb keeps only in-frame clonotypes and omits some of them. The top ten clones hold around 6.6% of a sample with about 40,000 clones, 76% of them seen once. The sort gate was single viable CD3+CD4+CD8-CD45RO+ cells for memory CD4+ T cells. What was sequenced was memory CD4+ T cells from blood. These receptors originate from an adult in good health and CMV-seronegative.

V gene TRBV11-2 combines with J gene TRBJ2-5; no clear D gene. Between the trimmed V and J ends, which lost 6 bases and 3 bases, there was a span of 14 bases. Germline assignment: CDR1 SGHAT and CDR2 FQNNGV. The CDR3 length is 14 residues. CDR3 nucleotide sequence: TGTGCCAGCAGGTCCAGCGTCTTAAAAGAGACCCAGTACTTC. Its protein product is CASRSSVLKETQYF.

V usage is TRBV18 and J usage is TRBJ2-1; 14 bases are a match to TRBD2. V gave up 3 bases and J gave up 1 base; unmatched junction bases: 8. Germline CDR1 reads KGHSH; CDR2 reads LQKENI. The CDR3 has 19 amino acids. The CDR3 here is CASSPTSGRASRSYNEQFF. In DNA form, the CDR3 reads TGTGCCAGCTCACCGACTAGCGGGAGGGCCTCTAGGTCCTACAATGAGCAGTTCTTC.

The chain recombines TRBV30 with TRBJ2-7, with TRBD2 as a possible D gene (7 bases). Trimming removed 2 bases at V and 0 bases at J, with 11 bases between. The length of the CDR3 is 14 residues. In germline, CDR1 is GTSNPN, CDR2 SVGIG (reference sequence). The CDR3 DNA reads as TGTGCCTGGAGTAGGGGGGGGAACTCCTACGAGCAGTACTTC. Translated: CAWSRGGNSYEQYF.

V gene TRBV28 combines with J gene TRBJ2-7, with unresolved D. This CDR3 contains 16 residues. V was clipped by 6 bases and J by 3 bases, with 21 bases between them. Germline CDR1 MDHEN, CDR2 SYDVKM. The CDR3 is CASRLTIKDTDYEQYF. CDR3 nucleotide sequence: TGTGCCAGCAGACTCACGATCAAAGACACGGACTACGAGCAGTACTTC.

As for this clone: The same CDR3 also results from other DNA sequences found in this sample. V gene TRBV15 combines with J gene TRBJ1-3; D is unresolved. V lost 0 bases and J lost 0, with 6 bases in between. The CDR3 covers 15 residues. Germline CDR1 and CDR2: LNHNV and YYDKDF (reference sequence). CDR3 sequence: CATSRDPSSGNTIYF. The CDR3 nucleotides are TGTGCCACCAGCAGAGATCCGAGCTCTGGAAACACCATATATTTT.

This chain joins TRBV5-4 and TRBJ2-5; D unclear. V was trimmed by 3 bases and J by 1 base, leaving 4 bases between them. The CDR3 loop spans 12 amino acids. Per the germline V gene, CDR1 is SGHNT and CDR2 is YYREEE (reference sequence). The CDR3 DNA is TGTGCCAGCAGCTCTTTCCAAGAGACCCAGTACTTC. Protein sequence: CASSSFQETQYF.

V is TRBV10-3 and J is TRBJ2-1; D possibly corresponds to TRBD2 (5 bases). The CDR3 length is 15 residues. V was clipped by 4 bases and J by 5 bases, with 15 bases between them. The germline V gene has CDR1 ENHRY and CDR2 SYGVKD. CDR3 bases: TGTGCCATCAGTGCGGAACTAGTAGGTAACAATGAGCAGTTCTTC. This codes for CAISAELVGNNEQFF.

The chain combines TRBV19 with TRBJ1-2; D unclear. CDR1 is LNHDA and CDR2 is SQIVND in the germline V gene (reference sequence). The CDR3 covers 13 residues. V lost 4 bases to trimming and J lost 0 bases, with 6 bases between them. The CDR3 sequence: CASSTGANYGYTF. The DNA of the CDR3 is TGTGCCAGTAGTACGGGAGCTAACTATGGCTACACCTTC.

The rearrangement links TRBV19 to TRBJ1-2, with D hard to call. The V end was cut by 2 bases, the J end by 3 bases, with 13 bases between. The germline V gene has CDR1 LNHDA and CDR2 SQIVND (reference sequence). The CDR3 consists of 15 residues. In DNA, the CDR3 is TGTGCCAGTAGTATAAACGTCGGCCTGCACTATGGCTACACCTTC. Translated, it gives CASSINVGLHYGYTF. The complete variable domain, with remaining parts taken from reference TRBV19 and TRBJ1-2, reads DGGITQSPKYLFRKEGQNVTLSCEQNLNHDAMYWYRQDPGQGLRLIYYSQIVNDFQKGDIAEGYSVSREKKESFPLTVTSAQKNPTAFYLCASSINVGLHYGYTFGSGTRLTVV.

CDR3 nucleotides: TGTGCCTGGAGGCCTGGGCTAGCGGGAGGAGGGTTCTTC. As protein: CAWRPGLAGGGFF. The rearrangement uses TRBV30 and TRBJ2-1; 11 positions match TRBD2. The CDR3 runs 13 residues. Germline V gives CDR1 GTSNPN, CDR2 SVGIG (reference sequence). V dropped 3 bases and J dropped 15; count of bases not matched to a gene: 10.

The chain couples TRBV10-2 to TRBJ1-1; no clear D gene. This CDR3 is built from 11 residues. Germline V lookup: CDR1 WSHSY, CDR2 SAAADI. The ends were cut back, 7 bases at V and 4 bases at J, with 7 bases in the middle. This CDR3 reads CASKMGTEAFF. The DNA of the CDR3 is TGCGCCAGCAAAATGGGCACTGAAGCTTTCTTT.

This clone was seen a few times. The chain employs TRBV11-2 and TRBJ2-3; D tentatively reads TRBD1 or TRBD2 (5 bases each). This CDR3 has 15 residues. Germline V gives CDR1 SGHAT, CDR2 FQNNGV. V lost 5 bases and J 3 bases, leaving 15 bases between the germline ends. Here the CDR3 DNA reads TGTGCCAGCAGCCCCCGGGGACCGGGGACAGATACGCAGTATTTT. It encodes CASSPRGPGTDTQYF.

In nucleotides, the CDR3 is TGTGCCAGCAGCCGACAGGGAGTGAACACCGGGGAGCTGTTTTTT. It encodes CASSRQGVNTGELFF. This chain links TRBV6-5 with TRBJ2-2, with 7 bases identical to TRBD1. With V trimmed by 6 bases and J by 1 base, 5 bases remained unmatched. The V gene's germline CDR1 is MNHEY and CDR2 SVGAGI. The CDR3 extends over 15 amino acids.

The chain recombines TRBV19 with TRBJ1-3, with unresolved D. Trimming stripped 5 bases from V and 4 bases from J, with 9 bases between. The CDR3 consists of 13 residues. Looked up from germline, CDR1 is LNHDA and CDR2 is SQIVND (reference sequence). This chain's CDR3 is CASSFDPGNTIYF. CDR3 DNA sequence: TGTGCCAGTAGTTTCGACCCCGGAAACACCATATATTTT.

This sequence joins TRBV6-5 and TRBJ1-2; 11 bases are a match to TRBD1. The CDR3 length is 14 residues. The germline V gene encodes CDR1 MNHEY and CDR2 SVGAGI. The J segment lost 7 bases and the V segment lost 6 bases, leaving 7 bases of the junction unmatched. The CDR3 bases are TGTGCCAGCAGCCGACTTGGGACAGGGGGTGGCTACACCTTC. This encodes CASSRLGTGGGYTF.

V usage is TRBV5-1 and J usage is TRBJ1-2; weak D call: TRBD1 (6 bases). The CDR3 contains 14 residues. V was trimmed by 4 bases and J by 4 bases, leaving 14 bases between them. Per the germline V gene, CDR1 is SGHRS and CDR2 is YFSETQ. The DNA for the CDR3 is TGCGCCAGCAGCCCGGACAGAGCCTCCTATGGCTACACCTTC. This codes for CASSPDRASYGYTF.

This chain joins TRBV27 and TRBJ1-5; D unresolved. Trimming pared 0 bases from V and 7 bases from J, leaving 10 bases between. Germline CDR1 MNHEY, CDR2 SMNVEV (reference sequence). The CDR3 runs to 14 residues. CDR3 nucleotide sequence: TGTGCCAGCAGTTTATCGTCGGGCCTCCAGCCCCAGCATTTT. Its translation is CASSLSSGLQPQHF.

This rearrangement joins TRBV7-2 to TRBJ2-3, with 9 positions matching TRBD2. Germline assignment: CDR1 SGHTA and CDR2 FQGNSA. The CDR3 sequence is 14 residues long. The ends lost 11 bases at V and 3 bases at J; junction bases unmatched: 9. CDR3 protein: CASRRTSETDTQYF. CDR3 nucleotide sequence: TGTGCCTCCCGAAGGACTAGCGAGACAGATACGCAGTATTTT.

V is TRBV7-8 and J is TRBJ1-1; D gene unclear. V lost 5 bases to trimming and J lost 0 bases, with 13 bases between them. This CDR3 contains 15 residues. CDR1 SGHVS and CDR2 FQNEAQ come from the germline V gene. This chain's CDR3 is CASSPRGALNTEAFF. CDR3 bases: TGTGCCAGCAGCCCCCGAGGCGCCCTGAACACTGAAGCTTTCTTT.

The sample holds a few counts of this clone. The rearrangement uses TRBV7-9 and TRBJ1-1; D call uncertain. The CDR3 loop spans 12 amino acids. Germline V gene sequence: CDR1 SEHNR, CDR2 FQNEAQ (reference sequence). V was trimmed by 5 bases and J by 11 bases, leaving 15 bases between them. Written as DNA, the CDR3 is TGTGCCAGCAGCCTCCGTCGAGGCCCGGCTTTCTTT. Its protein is CASSLRRGPAFF.

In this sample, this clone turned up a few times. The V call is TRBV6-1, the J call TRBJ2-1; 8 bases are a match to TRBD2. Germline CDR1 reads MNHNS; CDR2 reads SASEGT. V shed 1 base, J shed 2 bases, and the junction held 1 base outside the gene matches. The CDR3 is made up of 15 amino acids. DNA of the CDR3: TGTGCCAGCAGTGAAGTACTAGCGGCCTACAATGAGCAGTTCTTC. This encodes CASSEVLAAYNEQFF.

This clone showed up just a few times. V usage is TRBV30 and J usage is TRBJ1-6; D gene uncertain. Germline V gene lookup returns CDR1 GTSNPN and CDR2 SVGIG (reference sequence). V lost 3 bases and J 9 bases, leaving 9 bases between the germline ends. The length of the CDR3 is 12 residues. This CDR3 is CAWRPGSSPLHF. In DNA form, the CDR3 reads TGTGCCTGGAGGCCAGGTAGTTCACCCCTCCACTTT.

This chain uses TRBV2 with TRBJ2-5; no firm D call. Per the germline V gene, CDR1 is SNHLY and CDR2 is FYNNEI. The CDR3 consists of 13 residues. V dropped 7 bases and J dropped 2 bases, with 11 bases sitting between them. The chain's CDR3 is CASNQQRQETQYF. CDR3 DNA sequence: TGTGCCAGCAACCAACAAAGACAAGAGACCCAGTACTTC.

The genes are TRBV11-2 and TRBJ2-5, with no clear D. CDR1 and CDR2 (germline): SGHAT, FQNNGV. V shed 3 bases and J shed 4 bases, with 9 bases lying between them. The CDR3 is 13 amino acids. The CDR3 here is CASSFKGGETQYF. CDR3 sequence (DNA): TGTGCCAGCAGCTTTAAAGGTGGAGAGACCCAGTACTTC.

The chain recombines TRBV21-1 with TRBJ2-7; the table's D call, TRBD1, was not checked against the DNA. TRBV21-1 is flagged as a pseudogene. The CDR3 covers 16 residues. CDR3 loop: CASSGGQGPSAYEQYF. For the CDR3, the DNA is TGTGCCAGCAGCGGTGGACAGGGGCCGTCCGCCTACGAGCAGTACTTC.

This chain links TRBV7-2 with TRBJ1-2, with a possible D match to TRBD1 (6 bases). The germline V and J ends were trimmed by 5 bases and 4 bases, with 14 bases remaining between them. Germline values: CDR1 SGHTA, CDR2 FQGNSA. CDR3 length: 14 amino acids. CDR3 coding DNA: TGTGCCAGCAGCCCCGAAGGGGGTTCCTATGGCTACACCTTC. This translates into CASSPEGGSYGYTF.

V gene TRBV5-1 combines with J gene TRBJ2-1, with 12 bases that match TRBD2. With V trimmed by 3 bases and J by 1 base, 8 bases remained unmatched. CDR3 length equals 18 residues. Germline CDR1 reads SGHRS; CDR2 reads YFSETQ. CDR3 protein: CASSWASGRVGSYNEQFF. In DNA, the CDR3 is TGCGCCAGCAGCTGGGCTAGCGGGAGGGTAGGTTCCTACAATGAGCAGTTCTTC.

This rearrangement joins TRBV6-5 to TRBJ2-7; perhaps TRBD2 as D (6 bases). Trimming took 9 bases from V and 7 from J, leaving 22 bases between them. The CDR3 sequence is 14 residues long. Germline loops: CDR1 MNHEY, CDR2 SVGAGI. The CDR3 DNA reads TGTGCCAGTAAAACGGGACTGGCCGGAGGGGAGCAGTACTTC. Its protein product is CASKTGLAGGEQYF.